This TCR beta chain was retrieved from a study of technical replicates of blood from several donors. The method was immunoSEQ multiplex PCR; TCRdb's version includes in-frame clones alone and lacks a portion of them. The sample comprises about 70,000 clones, 92% of which are singletons, and about 0.4% rests with the top ten. Germline V gives CDR1 DFQATT, CDR2 SNEGSKA (reference sequence). The CDR3 has 11 amino acids. V lost 5 bases and J 6 bases, leaving 10 bases between the germline ends. This clonotype was obtained from a human donor in good health. The chain combines TRBV20-1 with TRBJ1-2, with D perhaps matching TRBD1 (6 bases). The sequenced material came from T cells isolated from PBMCs. CDR3 nucleotides: TGCAGTGCTCCCAGGGGTAATGGCTACACCTTC. Protein sequence: CSAPRGNGYTF.